In this sample, the clone carrying this TCR beta chain turned up a few times. Trimming removed 3 bases at V and 0 bases at J, with 9 bases between. There are 15 residues in the CDR3. Germline V gene sequence: CDR1 MNHEY, CDR2 SMNVEV (reference sequence). These data belong to a study of T cell repertoires in cytomegalovirus infection. One entry per CDR3 protein results from TCRdb running MiXCR on the reads. There are nearly 550,000 distinct CDR3 sequences in the sample; 16% occur only once, and 24% lies in the top ten. This chain uses TRBV27 with TRBJ2-1; D call uncertain. The TCR was taken from a human donor in good health (CMV status not recorded). Some clones in this sample may be carry-over from other donors' samples. Source material: CD8+ T cells from PBMCs. The CDR3 here is CASSLALTSYNEQFF. The DNA for the CDR3 is TGTGCCAGCAGTTTGGCCCTCACCTCCTACAATGAGCAGTTCTTC.